The clone carrying this T cell receptor beta chain has just one count. This sample is drawn from a study of blood T cell repertoires in COVID-19. Study-level background: COVID-19 samples from acute and convalescent phases originated in the United States, Italy and Spain. PBMCs, B-cell-depleted T cells, or T cells were the source of the cDNA or gDNA that made up the material.

Germline V gene data show CDR1 as SGHVS and CDR2 as FQNEAQ. The V gene lost 2 bases and the J gene lost 8 bases, with 22 bases spanning the gap. The CDR3 consists of 17 residues. In the study's own analysis: Amplification of reference gene primers provided the estimated nucleated cell counts. Sequencing used immunoSEQ multiplex PCR; TCRdb keeps in-frame clones, though not all of them. The V and J calls and clone size were taken over from that table, and D and trimming were inferred from the DNA. This sample carries around 170,000 clones, roughly 87% of them seen once, and the ten largest clones take about 6.5%.

This sequence joins TRBV7-8 and TRBJ2-1; a weak D match, TRBD2 (6 bases). The clonotype was recovered from a woman between 35 and 50 years old with acute or convalescent COVID-19. The sample comprised peripheral blood. CDR3 bases: TGTGCCAGCAGCTTAATTGAATATGGCGGGGTCAGCGATGAGCAGTTCTTC. Amino acid sequence: CASSLIEYGGVSDEQFF.